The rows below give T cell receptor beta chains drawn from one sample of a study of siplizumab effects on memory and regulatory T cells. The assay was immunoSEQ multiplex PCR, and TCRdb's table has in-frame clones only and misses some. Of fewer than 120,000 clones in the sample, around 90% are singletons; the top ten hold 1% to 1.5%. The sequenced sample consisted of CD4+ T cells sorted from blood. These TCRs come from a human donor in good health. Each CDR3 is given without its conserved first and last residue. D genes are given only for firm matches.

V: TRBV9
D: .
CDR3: ASSAGNLNYGYT

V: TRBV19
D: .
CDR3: ASSMLFRAAYSNQPQH

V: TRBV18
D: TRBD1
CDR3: ASSPGQGIHTQY

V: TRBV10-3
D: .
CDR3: AISGARHPATGELF

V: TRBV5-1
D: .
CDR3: ASSFEVSYEQY

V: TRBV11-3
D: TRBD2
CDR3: ASSLGSGRANEQF

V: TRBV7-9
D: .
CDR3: ASSQQGVEQY

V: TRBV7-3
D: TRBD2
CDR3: ASSLTASGRAQETQY

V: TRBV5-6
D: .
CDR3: ASSLPSSSGNTIY

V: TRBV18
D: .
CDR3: ASSPDDSYGYT

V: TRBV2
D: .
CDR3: ASRYLGGPQH

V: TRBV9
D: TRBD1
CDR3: ASSVGTGKETQY

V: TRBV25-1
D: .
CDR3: ASSEGWGDDNYGYT

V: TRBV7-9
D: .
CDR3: ASSYDRNRSPLH

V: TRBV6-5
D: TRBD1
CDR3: ASRTGTAREAF

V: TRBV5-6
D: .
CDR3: ASSGSTDTQY

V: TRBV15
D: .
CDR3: ATSMGRGEKLF

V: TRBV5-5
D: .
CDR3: ASSLVQEAF

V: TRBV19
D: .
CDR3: ASSIGYNYGYT

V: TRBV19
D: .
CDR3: ASSINPGGHQPQH

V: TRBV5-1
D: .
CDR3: ASSVQVTSYEQY

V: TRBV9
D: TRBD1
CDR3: ASSSQGARNTGELF

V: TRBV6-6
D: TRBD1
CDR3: AGGQGARTGELF

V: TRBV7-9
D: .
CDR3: ASSLGATGWNVNTEAF

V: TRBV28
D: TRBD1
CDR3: ASSFLTRGTYTDTQY

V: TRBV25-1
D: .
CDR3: ASSEGPPYYGYT

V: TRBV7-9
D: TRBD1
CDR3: ASSSGQGGAKTEAF

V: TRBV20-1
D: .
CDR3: SAIRGNEQF

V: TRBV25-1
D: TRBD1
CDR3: ASSTAPGQTNEKLF

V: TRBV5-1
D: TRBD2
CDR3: ASSPPSGAYNEQF

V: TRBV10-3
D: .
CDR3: AISDGRSNEKLF

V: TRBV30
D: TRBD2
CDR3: AWRGSGSRYEQY

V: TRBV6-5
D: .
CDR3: ASSSQPTGGTPLH

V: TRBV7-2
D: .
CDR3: ASSPSTEAF

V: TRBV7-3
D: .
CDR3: ASSLTGSGELF

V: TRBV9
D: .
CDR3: ASSPRLGNEQF

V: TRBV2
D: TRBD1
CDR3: ASGGQGGNQPQH

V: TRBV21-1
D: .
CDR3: ASSKVVFVGGYNEQF

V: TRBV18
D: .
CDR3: ASSPAYSNQPQH

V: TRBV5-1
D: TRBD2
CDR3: ASSASSGGREQY

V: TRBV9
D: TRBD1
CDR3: ASSPDREETQY

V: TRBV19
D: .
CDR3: ASSELYRYNEQF